These 27 T cell receptor beta chains were all obtained from the same sample, sequenced in a study of blood T cell repertoires in COVID-19. Measured with immunoSEQ multiplex PCR; TCRdb has only the in-frame clones, and not every one. This sample has 25,000 to 30,000 clones, with roughly 76% found just once. Sequenced sample: peripheral blood. The receptors shown here come from a man in his 70s with acute or convalescent COVID-19.

The V call is TRBV7-9, the J call TRBJ1-4; D perhaps matches TRBD1 (5 bases). V was pared by 5 bases and J by 5 bases, with 15 bases between. The CDR3 has 15 amino acids. The germline V gene encodes CDR1 SEHNR and CDR2 FQNEAQ (reference sequence). The chain's CDR3 is CASSGGSGLNEKLFF. The CDR3 DNA reads TGTGCCAGCAGCGGAGGGTCAGGGCTAAATGAAAAACTGTTTTTT.

The V call is TRBV2, the J call TRBJ2-2; TRBD1 matches at 7 bases. Looked up from germline, CDR1 is SNHLY and CDR2 is FYNNEI. V shed 2 bases, J shed 6 bases, and the junction held 6 bases outside the gene matches. There are 15 residues in the CDR3. The CDR3, as DNA: TGTGCCAGCAGTGAAATGGGACAGTTGGCCGGGGAGCTGTTTTTT. It encodes CASSEMGQLAGELFF.

The CDR3 sequence is CASSVGVSYEQYF. CDR3 sequence (DNA): TGTGCCAGCAGTGTCGGGGTCTCCTACGAGCAGTACTTC. V is TRBV12-3 or TRBV12-4 and J is TRBJ2-7; a possible D gene is TRBD2 (5 bases). This CDR3 is built from 13 residues. The germline V and J ends were trimmed by 5 bases and 0 bases, with 8 bases remaining between them.

CDR3 region: CSVDRDVNEQFF. DNA of the CDR3: TGCAGCGTTGACCGGGATGTCAATGAGCAGTTCTTC. The chain joins TRBV29-1 to TRBJ2-1; D perhaps matches TRBD2 (5 bases). Trimming removed 3 bases from V and 6 bases from J, with 9 bases in between. The V gene's germline CDR1 is SQVTM and CDR2 ANQGSEA. This CDR3 contains 12 residues.

In this sample, this clone turned up a few times. The chain combines TRBV18 with TRBJ1-2, with D possibly matching TRBD1 (5 bases). CDR1 and CDR2 from the germline V gene are KGHSH and LQKENI. Trimming removed 1 base from V and 8 bases from J, with 11 bases in between. The CDR3 has 13 residues. CDR3: CASSPQGMRGYTF. DNA for the CDR3: TGTGCCAGCTCACCACAGGGGATGAGGGGCTACACCTTC.

The rearrangement links TRBV9 to TRBJ2-6; tentatively, D is TRBD1 (5 bases). Looked up from germline, CDR1 is SGDLS and CDR2 is YYNGEE. The CDR3 covers 16 residues. Trimming removed 2 bases from V and 0 bases from J, with 9 bases in between. The CDR3 spells CASSVDSSSGANVLTF. The CDR3 region has the DNA TGTGCCAGCAGCGTTGACAGCAGCTCTGGGGCCAACGTCCTGACTTTC. Full variable domain (remainder filled in from reference TRBV9 and TRBJ2-6): DSGVTQTPKHLITATGQRVTLRCSPRSGDLSVYWYQQSLDQGLQFLIQYYNGEERAKGNILERFSAQQFPDLHSELNLSSLELGDSALYFCASSVDSSSGANVLTFGAGSRLTVL.

The genes are TRBV6-5 and TRBJ1-3; D is perhaps TRBD1 (6 bases). Trimming removed 2 bases at V and 3 bases at J, with 8 bases between. The germline CDR1 and CDR2 sequences are MNHEY and SVGAGI. The CDR3 has 14 amino acids. In DNA, the CDR3 is TGTGCCAGCAGTTACAACAGGGTTGGAAACACCATATATTTT. It codes for CASSYNRVGNTIYF.

This clone has more than one count but fewer than ten. The chain couples TRBV19 to TRBJ1-2, with TRBD1 matching 9 bases. This CDR3 is 15 amino acids long. J gave up 8 bases and V 5 bases, and 12 bases lay outside the gene matches. CDR1 and CDR2 (germline): LNHDA, SQIVND (reference sequence). As DNA, the CDR3 is TGTGCCAGTAGTGCCCAGGGACAGGGAATCAACGGCTACACCTTC. It specifies CASSAQGQGINGYTF.

V usage is TRBV2 and J usage is TRBJ2-2, with 10 nucleotides matching TRBD2. Germline CDR1 reads SNHLY; CDR2 reads FYNNEI. The length of the CDR3 is 17 residues. Unmatched junction bases numbered 12, after V lost 7 bases and J lost 4 bases. DNA for the CDR3: TGTGCCAGCAAAGGGCTAGCGGGGGAGTCGATCACCGGGGAGCTGTTTTTT. The encoded protein is CASKGLAGESITGELFF.

This sequence joins TRBV6-1 and TRBJ2-7; 9 nucleotides align to TRBD2. V gave up 3 bases and J gave up 6 bases; unmatched junction bases: 6. The CDR3 is 14 amino acids. Germline loops: CDR1 MNHNS, CDR2 SASEGT. The CDR3 DNA reads TGTGCCAGCAGTGAGAGCGGGGGGCCTCTCGAGCAGTACTTC. Encoded protein: CASSESGGPLEQYF.

The chain joins TRBV10-3 to TRBJ2-1; TRBD2 might be the D (6 bases). The CDR3 contains 20 residues. V was trimmed by 3 bases and J by 3 bases, leaving 27 bases between them. Looked up from germline, CDR1 is ENHRY and CDR2 is SYGVKD. The CDR3 DNA follows: TGTGCCATCAGTGATTTAGGGTGGGGGGAGTATACGTTTGGCTACAATGAGCAGTTCTTC. Its translation: CAISDLGWGEYTFGYNEQFF.

The chain employs TRBV30 and TRBJ1-1; no definite D call. The germline CDR1 and CDR2 sequences are GTSNPN and SVGIG (reference sequence). The CDR3 sequence is 12 residues long. Trimming shortened V by 7 bases and J by 7 bases, and 16 bases separated the two germline ends. The CDR3 DNA is TGTGCCTCAACTACTGGTGGGTATGAAGCTTTCTTT. The encoded protein is CASTTGGYEAFF.

The V call is TRBV19, the J call TRBJ2-1; 8 nucleotides match TRBD2. This CDR3 is 13 amino acids long. Germline trimming cut 9 bases from V and 8 bases from J; bases unmatched to any gene: 9. Looked up from germline, CDR1 is LNHDA and CDR2 is SQIVND (reference sequence). The CDR3 loop reads CASKSGSFHEQFF. The CDR3 nucleotides read TGTGCCAGCAAGAGCGGGAGTTTCCATGAGCAGTTCTTC.

This clone is a singleton in its sample. The J gene is TRBJ2-2, the V gene TRBV7-2; D gene unclear. V was cut by 2 bases and J by 0 bases, with 4 bases left in between. CDR3 size: 14 residues. Per germline, CDR1 SGHTA and CDR2 FQGNSA. In DNA form, the CDR3 reads TGTGCCAGCAGCTTACCAGCGAACACCGGGGAGCTGTTTTTT. Protein sequence: CASSLPANTGELFF.

The chain couples TRBV6-2 or TRBV6-3 to TRBJ2-5; 12 bases fit TRBD2. The CDR3 extends over 14 amino acids. CDR1 MNHEY and CDR2 SVGEGT come from the germline V gene. The V and J ends lost 5 bases and 5 bases, in that order; junction bases with no gene match: 3. The CDR3 DNA reads as TGTGCCAGCAGTCGGACTAGCGGGGCGGAGACCCAGTACTTC. This gives the protein CASSRTSGAETQYF.

The genes are TRBV18 and TRBJ1-2; D remains unclear. CDR1 KGHSH and CDR2 LQKENI come from the germline V gene. Trimming removed 4 bases at V and 5 bases at J, with 14 bases between. CDR3 length: 14 amino acids. Here the CDR3 DNA reads TGTGCCAGCTCACTAGGTCCGGACTCTTATGGCTACACCTTC. It codes for CASSLGPDSYGYTF.

The table lists this clone with a few counts. CDR3 in DNA: TGTGCCAGTATTGACGGGACACCCTCCCCTCCGTACAACTACGAGCAGTACTTC. Its translation: CASIDGTPSPPYNYEQYF. The chain has TRBV19 and TRBJ2-7; perhaps TRBD1 as D (6 bases). Per germline, CDR1 LNHDA and CDR2 SQIVND (reference sequence). This CDR3 is 18 amino acids long. The V end was cut by 7 bases, the J end by 3 bases, with 28 bases between.

V usage is TRBV7-7 and J usage is TRBJ2-7, with D maybe TRBD1 (5 bases). The CDR3 length is 15 residues. Germline CDR1 SSHAT, CDR2 FNYEAQ (reference sequence). Between the trimmed V and J ends, which lost 1 base and 7 bases, there was a span of 17 bases. The CDR3 protein is CASSLVGAPIGEQYF. CDR3 nucleotide sequence: TGTGCCAGCAGCTTAGTAGGGGCGCCTATTGGTGAGCAGTACTTC.

The chain is built from TRBV5-5 and TRBJ1-1; D is uncertain. The CDR3 covers 12 residues. The V and J ends lost 2 bases and 7 bases respectively, with 9 bases between them. The V gene's germline CDR1 is SGHKS and CDR2 YYEKEE (reference sequence). The CDR3 region has the DNA TGTGCCAGCAGCTTTGCCGGTTATGAAGCTTTCTTT. Amino acid sequence: CASSFAGYEAFF.

V usage is TRBV7-7 and J usage is TRBJ2-3; 13 bases match TRBD2. Germline assignment: CDR1 SSHAT and CDR2 FNYEAQ (reference sequence). The CDR3 spans 16 residues. Unmatched junction bases numbered 4, after V lost 5 bases and J lost 2 bases. CDR3 amino acids: CASSPGLAGNTDTQYF. CDR3 in DNA: TGTGCCAGCAGCCCGGGACTAGCGGGGAACACAGATACGCAGTATTTT.

The chain links TRBV6-2 or TRBV6-3 to TRBJ1-2, with a possible D match to TRBD1 (5 bases). CDR1 MNHEY and CDR2 SVGEGT come from the germline V gene. Trimming removed 2 bases at V and 3 bases at J, with 10 bases between. CDR3 length: 14 amino acids. The CDR3 DNA reads as TGTGCCAGCAGTTACGGAGGGGCGGACTATGGCTACACCTTC. Its translation: CASSYGGADYGYTF.

The J gene is TRBJ2-5, the V gene TRBV7-2; the D gene is possibly TRBD2 (5 bases). V was cut by 1 base and J by 4 bases, with 10 bases left in between. Per germline, CDR1 SGHTA and CDR2 FQGNSA. The CDR3 length is 14 residues. In DNA, the CDR3 is TGTGCCAGCAGCTTAGGCGCGGGTGCAGAGACCCAGTACTTC. Translated: CASSLGAGAETQYF.

This clone occurred once. The CDR3 region is CASSPTREGFGELFF. CDR3 in DNA: TGTGCCAGCAGCCCGACTAGGGAGGGCTTCGGGGAGCTGTTTTTT. The chain couples TRBV7-2 to TRBJ2-2; 7 bases are shared with TRBD2. The CDR3 length is 15 residues. With 5 bases clipped from V and 7 bases from J, the junction kept 10 bases outside the gene matches. Germline lookup yields CDR1 SGHTA and CDR2 FQGNSA.

This clone was seen a few times. V and J are TRBV6-4 and TRBJ1-6; D is ambiguous. V dropped 4 bases and J dropped 10 bases, with 11 bases sitting between them. The CDR3 is 13 amino acids. Per germline, CDR1 MRHNA and CDR2 SNTAGT. The CDR3 DNA is TGTGCCAGCAGTGTTACAGAAAAGTCACCCCTCCACTTT. This translates into CASSVTEKSPLHF.

This clone was observed a few times. Here the CDR3 reads CASSLPSGTSGVTDTQYF. CDR3 DNA sequence: TGTGCCAGCAGTTTACCCAGCGGGACTAGCGGGGTCACAGATACGCAGTATTTT. The gene calls are TRBV27 and TRBJ2-3, with TRBD2 identical over 13 bases. This CDR3 comprises 18 residues. Per germline, CDR1 MNHEY and CDR2 SMNVEV (reference sequence). The J segment lost 2 bases and the V segment lost 2 bases, leaving 7 bases of the junction unmatched.

The chain combines TRBV7-9 with TRBJ2-3; D unclear. The length of the CDR3 is 15 residues. V was cut by 5 bases and J by 2 bases, with 14 bases left in between. Germline CDR1 reads SEHNR; CDR2 reads FQNEAQ (reference sequence). The CDR3: CASSPQVGLTDTQYF. CDR3 sequence (DNA): TGTGCCAGCAGCCCTCAGGTGGGCCTCACAGATACGCAGTATTTT.

V gene TRBV7-2 combines with J gene TRBJ2-5; 13 bases fit TRBD2. The CDR3 is made up of 14 amino acids. Germline CDR1 reads SGHTA; CDR2 reads FQGNSA. V lost 3 bases, J lost 5 bases, and 0 bases stayed unmatched. CDR3 protein: CASSLGLAGETQYF. The CDR3 DNA is TGTGCCAGCAGCTTGGGACTAGCGGGGGAGACCCAGTACTTC.